These 21 T cell receptor beta chains originate from one sample sequenced in a study of cytomegalovirus exposure and HLA in healthy donors (TCRdb year 2017). The library was produced with the immunoSEQ multiplex PCR assay. For the multiplex PCR, a mixture combining 60 forward primers for TCR Vbeta segments and 13 reverse primers for TCR Jbeta segments was used. Not all clones reach the TCRdb copy of this immuneACCESS table, which keeps in-frame sequences only. Checked studies attribute under half of the gap to unresolved V genes and leave the rest unexplained. The sample has under 200,000 clones on record, roughly 80% of them singletons. About 1.3% of the sample is in the top ten clones. Sample: PBMCs. These receptors came from a man aged 25 to 45 in good health and CMV-seronegative.

V usage is TRBV5-3 and J usage is TRBJ2-4; TRBD1 matches 12 bases. TRBV5-3 is sorted into the ORF group, with uncertain function. V lost 5 bases, J lost 5 bases, and 14 bases stayed unmatched. There are 18 residues in the CDR3. The CDR3: CARRSSEGQGAQENIQYF. As DNA, the CDR3 is TGTGCCAGAAGGTCATCGGAGGGACAGGGGGCGCAGGAAAACATTCAGTACTTC.

The CDR3 nucleotides are TGTGCCAGCAGCGTTAGCGGGGGAGACACCGGGGAGCTGTTTTTT. This gives the protein CASSVSGGDTGELFF. The rearrangement joins TRBV7-8 to TRBJ2-2; 9 nucleotides match TRBD2. The CDR3 length is 15 residues. V gave up 5 bases and J gave up 3 bases; unmatched junction bases: 4. Germline V gene lookup returns CDR1 SGHVS and CDR2 FQNEAQ. Combining the CDR3 with reference TRBV7-8 and TRBJ2-2 gives the whole variable domain GAGVSQSPRYKVAKRGQDVALRCDPISGHVSLFWYQQALGQGPEFLTYFQNEAQLDKSGLPSDRFFAERPEGSVSTLKIQRTQQEDSAVYLCASSVSGGDTGELFFGEGSRLTVL.

The genes are TRBV11-1 and TRBJ1-1; no clear D. V lost 3 bases to trimming and J lost 3 bases, with 14 bases between them. This CDR3 is built from 15 residues. From germline, CDR1 is SGHAT and CDR2 FQDESV (reference sequence). The CDR3 nucleotides are TGTGCCAGCAGCTTTCTGGGGATGAGGGACACTGAAGCTTTCTTT. The encoded protein is CASSFLGMRDTEAFF.

J is TRBJ2-2 and V is TRBV7-6; TRBD2 is a possible D gene (6 bases). The germline V gene encodes CDR1 SGHVS and CDR2 FNYEAQ. V was trimmed by 2 bases and J by 1 base, leaving 8 bases between them. The CDR3 is made up of 15 amino acids. The CDR3, as DNA: TGTGCCAGCAGCTTACCGGGACTGAACACCGGGGAGCTGTTTTTT. It specifies CASSLPGLNTGELFF.

This chain joins TRBV5-1 and TRBJ1-2; no definite D call. V was clipped by 0 bases and J by 3 bases, with 12 bases between them. This CDR3 has 15 amino acids. The germline V gene encodes CDR1 SGHRS and CDR2 YFSETQ. CDR3 bases: TGCGCCAGCAGCTTGGAAACAAGTGTTGACTATGGCTACACCTTC. Protein product: CASSLETSVDYGYTF. The whole variable domain, remainder taken from reference TRBV5-1 and TRBJ1-2, is KAGVTQTPRYLIKTRGQQVTLSCSPISGHRSVSWYQQTPGQGLQFLFEYFSETQRNKGNFPGRFSGRQFSNSRSEMNVSTLELGDSALYLCASSLETSVDYGYTFGSGTRLTVV.

This chain joins TRBV5-6 and TRBJ2-7; perhaps TRBD2 as D (5 bases). V dropped 0 bases and J dropped 5 bases, with 12 bases sitting between them. The CDR3 is made up of 14 amino acids. Germline CDR1 SGHDT, CDR2 YYEEEE. The CDR3 loop reads CASSLAGVIHEQYF. The CDR3 nucleotides are TGTGCCAGCAGCTTGGCCGGGGTTATTCACGAGCAGTACTTC.

This clone was seen a handful of times. The rearrangement links TRBV6-6 to TRBJ1-5, with 10 bases lining up with TRBD1. The length of the CDR3 is 16 residues. CDR1 and CDR2 (germline): MNHNY, SVGAGI (reference sequence). The junction had 10 bases not matched to a gene; V was cut back by 4 bases and J by 7 bases. The CDR3 sequence is CASSSRDRGPKQPQHF. CDR3 in DNA: TGTGCCAGCAGTTCCCGGGACAGGGGTCCAAAACAGCCCCAGCATTTT.

This clone was recorded a few times. J is TRBJ1-1 and V is TRBV27, with TRBD1 identical over 7 bases. CDR3 length: 14 residues. J was trimmed by 4 bases and V by 5 bases; bases with no gene match: 7. From germline, CDR1 is MNHEY and CDR2 SMNVEV (reference sequence). CDR3 coding DNA: TGTGCCAGCAGTCTCCGACAGGGAATCACTGAAGCTTTCTTT. Protein: CASSLRQGITEAFF.

This clone occurred a few times. The chain carries TRBV10-3 and TRBJ2-2; 9 nucleotides agree with TRBD2. The trim removed 5 bases at V and 5 bases at J, leaving 9 bases unmatched. Germline CDR1 is ENHRY and CDR2 is SYGVKD. The CDR3 is 16 amino acids. The CDR3 loop is CAISYLAGTWTGELFF. Here the CDR3 DNA reads TGTGCCATCAGTTACCTAGCGGGAACGTGGACCGGGGAGCTGTTTTTT.

The chain employs TRBV5-6 and TRBJ2-3, with unresolved D. Between the trimmed V and J ends, which lost 0 bases and 2 bases, there was a span of 10 bases. Germline V gene data show CDR1 as SGHDT and CDR2 as YYEEEE. This CDR3 region has 15 residues. The CDR3 here is CASSLGGGTTDTQYF. The CDR3 nucleotides read TGTGCCAGCAGCTTGGGCGGTGGTACCACAGATACGCAGTATTTT.

The genes are TRBV11-2 and TRBJ2-7, with D possibly being TRBD2 (6 bases). Germline V CDR1 and CDR2: SGHAT, FQNNGV. CDR3 length equals 15 residues. Trimming pared 5 bases from V and 3 bases from J, leaving 17 bases between. This chain's CDR3 is CASSITRLGVYEQYF. The CDR3 DNA follows: TGTGCCAGCAGCATCACCCGACTAGGCGTCTACGAGCAGTACTTC.

This chain uses TRBV7-3 with TRBJ2-3, with D possibly matching TRBD2 (6 bases). Trimming removed 3 bases from V and 6 bases from J, with 13 bases in between. Germline-derived CDR1 and CDR2 are SGHTA and FQGTGA. The CDR3 runs to 14 residues. This CDR3 reads CASSLQAGSDTQYF. DNA of the CDR3: TGTGCCAGCAGCTTGCAAGCGGGTTCGGATACGCAGTATTTT. The full variable domain, rest sourced from reference TRBV7-3 and TRBJ2-3, is GAGVSQTPSNKVTEKGKYVELRCDPISGHTALYWYRQSLGQGPEFLIYFQGTGAADDSGLPNDRFFAVRPEGSVSTLKIQRTERGDSAVYLCASSLQAGSDTQYFGPGTRLTVL.

This clone has just one count. This chain links TRBV7-9 with TRBJ2-7, with a possible D match to TRBD1 (6 bases). The length of the CDR3 is 14 residues. The germline V gene has CDR1 SEHNR and CDR2 FQNEAQ (reference sequence). Trimming shortened V by 7 bases and J by 5 bases, and 18 bases separated the two germline ends. CDR3 DNA: TGTGCCAGCACCGACCCACGGACAGACCACGAGCAGTACTTC. Protein sequence: CASTDPRTDHEQYF.

V is TRBV18 and J is TRBJ2-2; TRBD1 aligns across 7 bases. The V and J ends lost 1 base and 2 bases, in that order; junction bases with no gene match: 10. Per the germline V gene, CDR1 is KGHSH and CDR2 is LQKENI. The CDR3 runs to 18 residues. CDR3: CASSPRMLGDSNTGELFF. DNA of the CDR3: TGTGCCAGCTCACCACGGATGTTAGGGGACAGTAACACCGGGGAGCTGTTTTTT.

The rearrangement joins TRBV28 to TRBJ1-5, with a possible D match to TRBD1 (5 bases). Germline lookup yields CDR1 MDHEN and CDR2 SYDVKM. CDR3 length: 15 residues. The V end lost 3 bases, the J end lost 3 bases, and 12 bases lay between the germline ends. CDR3 region: CASSFRDRNNQPQHF. The CDR3 DNA reads as TGTGCCAGCAGTTTTCGAGACAGAAACAATCAGCCCCAGCATTTT.

The chain links TRBV19 to TRBJ2-2, with 7 bases matching TRBD1. CDR3 length equals 15 residues. Germline-derived CDR1 and CDR2 are LNHDA and SQIVND (reference sequence). The J segment lost 0 bases and the V segment lost 4 bases, leaving 2 bases of the junction unmatched. CDR3 protein: CASSRDRSNTGELFF. The CDR3 DNA follows: TGTGCCAGTAGTAGGGACAGATCGAACACCGGGGAGCTGTTTTTT.

The CDR3 reads CASSGTGGPFEEKLFF. CDR3 coding DNA: TGTGCCAGCAGTGGGACAGGGGGCCCTTTTGAGGAAAAACTGTTTTTT. The chain combines TRBV28 with TRBJ1-4; 12 bases are shared with TRBD1. The CDR3 runs 16 residues. CDR1 and CDR2 from the germline V gene are MDHEN and SYDVKM. The trim removed 5 bases at V and 8 bases at J, leaving 9 bases unmatched.

The sample holds one count of this clone. The J gene is TRBJ2-7, the V gene TRBV7-3; 11 positions match TRBD2. The V and J ends lost 5 bases and 3 bases, in that order; junction bases with no gene match: 3. Germline lookup yields CDR1 SGHTA and CDR2 FQGTGA. The CDR3 loop spans 14 amino acids. CDR3 residues: CASSPTSGGYEQYF. The DNA for the CDR3 is TGTGCCAGCAGCCCCACTAGCGGGGGCTACGAGCAGTACTTC.

The chain employs TRBV4-1 and TRBJ1-6, with 8 bases identical to TRBD1. V shed 1 base and J 15 bases; nucleotides not matched to a gene: 2. The CDR3 consists of 12 residues. The V gene's germline CDR1 is MGHRA and CDR2 YSYEKL. The CDR3 coding sequence is TGCGCCAGCAGCCAAGGACAGGGGCGCCTCCACTTT. Protein product: CASSQGQGRLHF.

This rearrangement joins TRBV7-3 to TRBJ2-2, with 15 bases lining up with TRBD2. Germline CDR1 reads SGHTA; CDR2 reads FQGTGA. J gave up 4 bases and V 5 bases, and 2 bases lay outside the gene matches. The CDR3 spans 16 residues. The CDR3 sequence: CASSPGLAGGTGELFF. As DNA, the CDR3 is TGTGCCAGCAGCCCGGGACTAGCGGGAGGCACCGGGGAGCTGTTTTTT.

The genes are TRBV29-1 and TRBJ1-1; a weak D match, TRBD1 (5 bases). V was pared by 5 bases and J by 6 bases, with 13 bases between. The CDR3 length is 12 residues. Germline-derived CDR1 and CDR2 are SQVTM and ANQGSEA. The CDR3 reads CSVTRVFSEAFF. The CDR3 nucleotides are TGCAGCGTTACCAGGGTTTTCTCTGAAGCTTTCTTT.